The 16 T cell receptor beta chains below were found in one sample sequenced in a study of graft-versus-host responses after intestinal transplantation. For these receptors, no antigen is known. Clones were read by immunoSEQ multiplex PCR, and TCRdb kept only the in-frame ones, dropping some. The sample shows more than 100,000 clones, 85% to 95% of them seen only once. Here the sequenced sample was unstimulated CD4+ T cells sorted from spleen or lymph node cells, taken before intestinal transplant. These receptors all come from a human donor who received an intestinal transplant.

The genes are TRBV9 and TRBJ1-2; 7 bases line up with TRBD1. CDR1 and CDR2 (germline): SGDLS, YYNGEE. The CDR3 is made up of 13 amino acids. V was pared by 4 bases and J by 3 bases, with 3 bases of the junction left unmatched. As DNA, the CDR3 is TGTGCCAGCAGCCGAGACAGGGACTATGGCTACACCTTC. This encodes CASSRDRDYGYTF.

The chain recombines TRBV19 with TRBJ1-4; possible D gene TRBD1, 5 bases. The CDR3 is 14 amino acids. Trimming stripped 7 bases from V and 8 bases from J, with 17 bases between. CDR1 and CDR2 (germline): LNHDA, SQIVND (reference sequence). The CDR3 loop reads CASNSGRRGEKLFF. As DNA, the CDR3 is TGTGCCAGTAATTCGGGCAGGCGGGGGGAAAAACTGTTTTTT.

This chain links TRBV19 with TRBJ1-2; no firm D call. The V gene's germline CDR1 is LNHDA and CDR2 SQIVND (reference sequence). The V end was cut by 2 bases, the J end by 2 bases, with 12 bases between. The CDR3 covers 15 residues. Here the CDR3 DNA reads TGTGCCAGTAGTATAATGTCAGGCGGCAACTATGGCTACACCTTC. Translated, it gives CASSIMSGGNYGYTF.

V gene TRBV19 combines with J gene TRBJ1-1, with TRBD1 matching over 7 bases. The V segment lost 4 bases and the J segment 1 base; nucleotides outside the gene matches: 9. The germline CDR1 and CDR2 sequences are LNHDA and SQIVND (reference sequence). The CDR3 sequence is 16 residues long. CDR3 in DNA: TGTGCCAGTAGTACCTCAGGGGGACTTAGGAACACTGAAGCTTTCTTT. Amino acid sequence: CASSTSGGLRNTEAFF.

The genes are TRBV5-4 and TRBJ2-7, with 8 bases that match TRBD2. This CDR3 region has 17 residues. After removal of 0 bases from V and 2 bases from J, the junction contained 10 bases not matched to a gene. CDR1 is SGHNT, CDR2 YYREEE, per germline (reference sequence). The CDR3 DNA is TGTGCCAGCAGCTTGGGGGTAGCGGGACTACTCCCCTACGAGCAGTACTTC. It codes for CASSLGVAGLLPYEQYF.

The V call is TRBV5-5, the J call TRBJ2-3; 7 bases are shared with TRBD1. Germline CDR1 reads SGHKS; CDR2 reads YYEKEE (reference sequence). CDR3 length: 15 residues. Trimming at V came to 7 bases and at J to 0 bases, leaving 8 bases not matched to a gene. The CDR3 nucleotides read TGTGCCAGCGTGGTCAGGGGGACAAGCACAGATACGCAGTATTTT. It encodes CASVVRGTSTDTQYF. Full variable domain (missing parts from reference TRBV5-5 and TRBJ2-3): DAGVTQSPTHLIKTRGQQVTLRCSPISGHKSVSWYQQVLGQGPQFIFQYYEKEERGRGNFPDRFSARQFPNYSSELNVNALLLGDSALYLCASVVRGTSTDTQYFGPGTRLTVL.

This sequence joins TRBV5-1 and TRBJ2-5; D uncertain. Germline CDR1 SGHRS, CDR2 YFSETQ. The CDR3 has 15 amino acids. Deletions cut 4 bases from V and 0 bases from J, with 13 bases between. The CDR3 DNA sequence: TGCGCCAGCAGCCCTACTACAGCCGACCAAGAGACCCAGTACTTC. This sequence encodes CASSPTTADQETQYF.

This chain connects TRBV7-2 to TRBJ2-7; the match to TRBD1 covers 12 bases. The J segment lost 9 bases and the V segment lost 6 bases, leaving 9 bases of the junction unmatched. The CDR3 covers 14 residues. Looked up from germline, CDR1 is SGHTA and CDR2 is FQGNSA. In DNA form, the CDR3 reads TGTGCCAGCAGGGTTTCCGGGACAGGGGGCGGGCAGTACTTC. This sequence encodes CASRVSGTGGGQYF.

With regard to this clone: At the DNA level, this CDR3 is encoded by other sequences in the same sample as well. J is TRBJ2-5 and V is TRBV5-1; the D gene is possibly TRBD2 (6 bases). The V gene's germline CDR1 is SGHRS and CDR2 YFSETQ. Trimming shortened V by 0 bases and J by 5 bases, and 8 bases separated the two germline ends. This CDR3 region has 13 residues. Here the CDR3 reads CASSLAGRETQYF. CDR3 sequence (DNA): TGCGCCAGCAGCTTGGCAGGGAGGGAGACCCAGTACTTC.

J is TRBJ1-3 and V is TRBV5-1, with D unresolved. Germline V lookup: CDR1 SGHRS, CDR2 YFSETQ. Trimming left V 0 bases short and J 2 bases short, with 12 bases between. This CDR3 is 16 amino acids long. The chain's CDR3 is CASSLVAGRAGNTIYF. Written as DNA, the CDR3 is TGCGCCAGCAGCTTGGTCGCAGGTAGGGCTGGAAACACCATATATTTT.

The chain couples TRBV7-8 to TRBJ2-7; D gene uncertain. This CDR3 region has 12 residues. V lost 1 base to trimming and J lost 2 bases, with 3 bases between them. CDR1 is SGHVS, CDR2 FQNEAQ, per germline. CDR3 in DNA: TGTGCCAGCAGCTTAGTCACCTACGAGCAGTACTTC. As protein: CASSLVTYEQYF. The full variable domain, with the rest looked up from reference TRBV7-8 and TRBJ2-7, is GAGVSQSPRYKVAKRGQDVALRCDPISGHVSLFWYQQALGQGPEFLTYFQNEAQLDKSGLPSDRFFAERPEGSVSTLKIQRTQQEDSAVYLCASSLVTYEQYFGPGTRLTVT.

The chain combines TRBV9 with TRBJ2-1, with D uncertain. Germline CDR1 SGDLS, CDR2 YYNGEE. CDR3 length: 14 amino acids. V was pared by 1 base and J by 3 bases, with 8 bases between. The CDR3 DNA follows: TGTGCCAGCAGCGTACGCCATGACTACAATGAGCAGTTCTTC. It encodes CASSVRHDYNEQFF.

This chain joins TRBV28 and TRBJ2-6, with 7 bases identical to TRBD1. CDR3 length equals 12 residues. In germline, CDR1 is MDHEN, CDR2 SYDVKM. The V and J ends lost 7 bases and 11 bases, in that order; junction bases with no gene match: 5. Here the CDR3 DNA reads TGTGCCAGCAAGGGACAGATAGACGTCCTGACTTTC. Translation gives CASKGQIDVLTF.

J is TRBJ2-7 and V is TRBV11-2; no reliable D call. Looked up from germline, CDR1 is SGHAT and CDR2 is FQNNGV. The V and J ends lost 5 bases and 11 bases respectively, with 19 bases between them. The CDR3 has 13 residues. The CDR3 DNA sequence: TGTGCCAGCAGCCAGAAGGCCACCCCGCGTGAGTACTTC. Its protein product is CASSQKATPREYF. The full variable domain, its missing parts supplied by reference TRBV11-2 and TRBJ2-7, is EAGVAQSPRYKIIEKRQSVAFWCNPISGHATLYWYQQILGQGPKLLIQFQNNGVVDDSQLPKDRFSAERLKGVDSTLKIQPAKLEDSAVYLCASSQKATPREYFGPGTRLTVT.

The gene calls are TRBV10-3 and TRBJ1-1, with D maybe TRBD1 (5 bases). Trimming removed 1 base from V and 5 bases from J, with 11 bases in between. Germline V gives CDR1 ENHRY, CDR2 SYGVKD. The CDR3 is 14 amino acids. CDR3 protein: CAISEFQGGTEAFF. The CDR3, as DNA: TGTGCCATCAGTGAGTTCCAGGGCGGGACTGAAGCTTTCTTT.

This chain's CDR3 is CAGEDRSYGYTF. The DNA for the CDR3 is TGTGCCGGAGAGGACAGAAGCTATGGCTACACCTTC. The chain carries TRBV30 and TRBJ1-2, with a weak D call TRBD1 (6 bases). The V gene's germline CDR1 is GTSNPN and CDR2 SVGIG (reference sequence). The V gene lost 8 bases and the J gene lost 4 bases, with 14 bases spanning the gap. This CDR3 is built from 12 residues. Complete variable domain (other parts from reference TRBV30 and TRBJ1-2): SQTIHQWPATLVQPVGSPLSLECTVEGTSNPNLYWYRQAAGRGLQLLFYSVGIGQISSEVPQNLSASRPQDRQFILSSKKLLLSDSGFYLCAGEDRSYGYTFGSGTRLTVV.